Reported below is one TCR beta chain. Its antigen is undetermined. This cohort consisted of healthy bone marrow donors. These data belong to a study of cytomegalovirus exposure and HLA in healthy donors. On the study more broadly: Roughly 85 million unique TCRs from HLA-typed donors made up an early data release. Study-wide results and limits: Segments of the TCR beta V type were, in most cases, productive about 87% or about 30% of the time in an earlier analysis.

Germline CDR1 reads MNHNS; CDR2 reads SASEGT. This CDR3 has 13 amino acids. V was shortened by 6 bases and J by 5 bases, with 14 bases between the two germline ends. The PCR used 60 Vbeta and 13 Jbeta primers. TCRdb's copy holds only in-frame clones and misses some; the assay was immunoSEQ multiplex PCR. The repertoire holds about 110,000 clones, with 65% to 85% as singletons. This TCR came from a man aged 50 to 60 in good health and CMV-seronegative. V and J are TRBV6-1 and TRBJ2-7; D may be TRBD1 (6 bases). Sequences were obtained from PBMCs. The CDR3 bases are TGTGCCAGCAGGGGAACAGGGAACCACGAGCAGTACTTC. Its protein product is CASRGTGNHEQYF.